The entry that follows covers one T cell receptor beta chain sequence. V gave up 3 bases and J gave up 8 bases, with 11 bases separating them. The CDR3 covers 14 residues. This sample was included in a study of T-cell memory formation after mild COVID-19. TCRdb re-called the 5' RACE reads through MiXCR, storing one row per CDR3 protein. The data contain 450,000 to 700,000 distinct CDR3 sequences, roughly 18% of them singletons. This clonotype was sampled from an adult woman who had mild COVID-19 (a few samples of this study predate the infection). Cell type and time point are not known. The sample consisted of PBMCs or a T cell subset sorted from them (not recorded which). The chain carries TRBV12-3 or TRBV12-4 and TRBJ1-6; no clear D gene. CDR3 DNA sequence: TGTGCCAGCAGTTTCGGCGGCAGGCATTCACCCCTCCACTTT. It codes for CASSFGGRHSPLHF.